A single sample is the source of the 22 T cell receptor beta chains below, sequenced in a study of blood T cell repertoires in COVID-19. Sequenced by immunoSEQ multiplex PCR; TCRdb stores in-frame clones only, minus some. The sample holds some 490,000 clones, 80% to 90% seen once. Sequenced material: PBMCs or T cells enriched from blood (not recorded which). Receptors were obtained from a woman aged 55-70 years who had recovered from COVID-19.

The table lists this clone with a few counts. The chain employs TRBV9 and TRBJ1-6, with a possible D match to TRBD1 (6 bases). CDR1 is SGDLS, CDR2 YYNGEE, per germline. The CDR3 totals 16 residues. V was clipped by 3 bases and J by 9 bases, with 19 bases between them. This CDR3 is CASSAGKGDWGSPLHF. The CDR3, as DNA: TGTGCCAGCAGCGCTGGGAAGGGGGATTGGGGTTCACCCCTCCACTTT.

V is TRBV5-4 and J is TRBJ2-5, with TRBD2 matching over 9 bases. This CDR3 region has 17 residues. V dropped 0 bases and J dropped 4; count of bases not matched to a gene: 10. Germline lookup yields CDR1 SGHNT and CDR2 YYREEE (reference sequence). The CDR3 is CASSLVPAGGIRETQYF. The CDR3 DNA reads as TGTGCCAGCAGCTTGGTCCCAGCGGGGGGCATACGAGAGACCCAGTACTTC.

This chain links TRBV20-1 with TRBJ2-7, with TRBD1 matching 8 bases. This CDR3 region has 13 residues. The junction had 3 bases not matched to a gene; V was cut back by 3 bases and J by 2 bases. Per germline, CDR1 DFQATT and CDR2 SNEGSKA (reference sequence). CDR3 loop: CSASPGGAYEQYF. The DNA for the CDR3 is TGCAGTGCTAGTCCAGGGGGCGCCTACGAGCAGTACTTC.

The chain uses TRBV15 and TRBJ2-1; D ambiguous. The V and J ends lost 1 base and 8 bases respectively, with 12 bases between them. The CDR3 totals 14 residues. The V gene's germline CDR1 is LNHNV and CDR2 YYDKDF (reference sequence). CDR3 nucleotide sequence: TGTGCCACCAGCAGAGTAGCCCTTTTAGATGAGCAGTTCTTC. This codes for CATSRVALLDEQFF.

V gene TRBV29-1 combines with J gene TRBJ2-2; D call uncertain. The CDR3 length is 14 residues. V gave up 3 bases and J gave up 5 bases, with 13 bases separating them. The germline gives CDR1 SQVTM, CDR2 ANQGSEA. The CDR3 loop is CSVDGGSYTGELFF. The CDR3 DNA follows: TGCAGCGTTGATGGCGGATCGTATACCGGGGAGCTGTTTTTT.

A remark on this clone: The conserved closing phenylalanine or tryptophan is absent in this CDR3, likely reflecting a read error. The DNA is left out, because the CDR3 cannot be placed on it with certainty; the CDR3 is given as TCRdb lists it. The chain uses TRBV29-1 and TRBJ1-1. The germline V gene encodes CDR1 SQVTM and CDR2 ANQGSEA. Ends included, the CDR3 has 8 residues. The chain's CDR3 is CSVEGSRL.

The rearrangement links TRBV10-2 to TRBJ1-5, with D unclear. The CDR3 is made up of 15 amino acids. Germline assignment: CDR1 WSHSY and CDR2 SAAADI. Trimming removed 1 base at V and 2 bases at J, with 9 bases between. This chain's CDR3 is CASSEYQLGNQPQHF. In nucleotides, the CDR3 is TGCGCCAGCAGTGAGTACCAGTTGGGCAATCAGCCCCAGCATTTT.

The CDR3 bases are TGTGCCAGCACCGACTTCCTATATGGCTACACCTTC. It is translated as CASTDFLYGYTF. The V and J genes are TRBV13 and TRBJ1-2; D unresolved. The CDR3 is made up of 12 amino acids. The germline V gene encodes CDR1 PRHDT and CDR2 FYEKMQ (reference sequence). The ends were cut back, 7 bases at V and 5 bases at J, with 11 bases in the middle.

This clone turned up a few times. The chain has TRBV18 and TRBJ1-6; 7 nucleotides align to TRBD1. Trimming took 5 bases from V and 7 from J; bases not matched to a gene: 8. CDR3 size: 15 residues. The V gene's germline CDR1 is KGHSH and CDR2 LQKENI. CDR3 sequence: CASSNKGAWNSPLHF. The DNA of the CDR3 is TGTGCCAGCTCAAACAAGGGGGCTTGGAATTCACCCCTCCACTTT.

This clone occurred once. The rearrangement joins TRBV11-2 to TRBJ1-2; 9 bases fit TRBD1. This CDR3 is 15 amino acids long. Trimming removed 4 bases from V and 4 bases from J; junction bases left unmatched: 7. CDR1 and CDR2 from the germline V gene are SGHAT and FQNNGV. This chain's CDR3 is CASSWTGAAFYGYTF. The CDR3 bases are TGTGCCAGCAGCTGGACAGGGGCCGCCTTCTATGGCTACACCTTC.

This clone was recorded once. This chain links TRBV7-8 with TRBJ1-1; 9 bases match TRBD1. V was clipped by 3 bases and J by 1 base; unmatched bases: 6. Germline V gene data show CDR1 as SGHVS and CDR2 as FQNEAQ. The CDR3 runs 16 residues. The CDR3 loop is CASSFPGQGSNTEAFF. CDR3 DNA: TGTGCCAGCAGCTTTCCGGGACAGGGTTCGAACACTGAAGCTTTCTTT.

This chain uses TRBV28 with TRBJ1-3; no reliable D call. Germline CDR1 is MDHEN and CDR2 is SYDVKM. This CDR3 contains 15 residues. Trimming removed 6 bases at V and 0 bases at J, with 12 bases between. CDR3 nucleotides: TGTGCCAGCAGCCTACCCGAGGGCTCTGGAAACACCATATATTTT. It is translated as CASSLPEGSGNTIYF.

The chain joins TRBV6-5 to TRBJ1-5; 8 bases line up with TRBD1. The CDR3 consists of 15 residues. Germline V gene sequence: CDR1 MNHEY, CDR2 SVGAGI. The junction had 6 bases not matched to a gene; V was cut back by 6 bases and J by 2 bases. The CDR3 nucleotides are TGTGCCAGCAGGACGGACAGGGCTCGCAATCAGCCCCAGCATTTT. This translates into CASRTDRARNQPQHF.

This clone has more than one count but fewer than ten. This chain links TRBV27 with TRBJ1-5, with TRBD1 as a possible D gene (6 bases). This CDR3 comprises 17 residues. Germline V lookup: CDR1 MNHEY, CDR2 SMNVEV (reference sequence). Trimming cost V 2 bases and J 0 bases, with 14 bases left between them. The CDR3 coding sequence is TGTGCCAGCAGTTTAATGGACAGAGATCATAGCAATCAGCCCCAGCATTTT. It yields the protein CASSLMDRDHSNQPQHF.

The CDR3 coding sequence is TGTGCCAGCAGCTTAGATTTTGGGAGCTACGAGCAGTACGTC. Translation: CASSLDFGSYEQYV. V is TRBV11-2 and J is TRBJ2-7; tentative D call: TRBD2 (5 bases). CDR1 and CDR2 (germline): SGHAT, FQNNGV. Trimming stripped 0 bases from V and 3 bases from J, with 9 bases between. The CDR3 has 14 amino acids.

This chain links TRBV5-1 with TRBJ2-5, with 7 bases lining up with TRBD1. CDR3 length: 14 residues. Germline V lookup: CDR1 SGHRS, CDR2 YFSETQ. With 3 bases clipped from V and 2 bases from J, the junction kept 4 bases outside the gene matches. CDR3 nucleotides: TGCGCCAGCAGCTACGGGACAGAACAAGAGACCCAGTACTTC. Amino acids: CASSYGTEQETQYF.

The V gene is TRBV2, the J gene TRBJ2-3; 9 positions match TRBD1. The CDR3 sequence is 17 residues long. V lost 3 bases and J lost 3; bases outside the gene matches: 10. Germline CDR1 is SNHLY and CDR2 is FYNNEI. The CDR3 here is CASSDFILGQGTDTQYF. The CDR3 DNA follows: TGTGCCAGCAGTGATTTTATTTTGGGACAGGGAACAGATACGCAGTATTTT.

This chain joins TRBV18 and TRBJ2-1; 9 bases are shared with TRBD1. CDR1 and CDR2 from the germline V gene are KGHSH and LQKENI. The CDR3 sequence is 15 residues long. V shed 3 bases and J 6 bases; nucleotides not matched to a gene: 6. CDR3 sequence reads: CASSPSSTGGNEQFF. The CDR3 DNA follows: TGTGCCAGCTCACCTTCTTCGACAGGGGGCAATGAGCAGTTCTTC.

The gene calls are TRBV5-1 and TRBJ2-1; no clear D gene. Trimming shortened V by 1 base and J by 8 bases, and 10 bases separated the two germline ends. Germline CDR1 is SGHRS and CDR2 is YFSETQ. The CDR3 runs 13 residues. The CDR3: CASSLNVRDEQFF. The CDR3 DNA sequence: TGCGCCAGCAGCTTGAACGTCCGGGATGAGCAGTTCTTC.

The CDR3 spells CATSRASTGPTGELFF. DNA of the CDR3: TGTGCCACCAGCAGAGCTTCAACAGGGCCCACCGGGGAGCTGTTTTTT. The chain has TRBV15 and TRBJ2-2; maybe TRBD1 (6 bases). The germline V gene encodes CDR1 LNHNV and CDR2 YYDKDF (reference sequence). The CDR3 contains 16 residues. V was clipped by 1 base and J by 4 bases, with 13 bases between them.

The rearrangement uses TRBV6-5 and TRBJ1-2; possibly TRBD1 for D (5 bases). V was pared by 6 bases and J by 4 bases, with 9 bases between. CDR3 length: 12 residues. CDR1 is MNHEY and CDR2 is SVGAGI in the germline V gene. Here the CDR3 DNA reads TGTGCCAGCAGGAAAGACAGCTATGGCTACACCTTC. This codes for CASRKDSYGYTF.

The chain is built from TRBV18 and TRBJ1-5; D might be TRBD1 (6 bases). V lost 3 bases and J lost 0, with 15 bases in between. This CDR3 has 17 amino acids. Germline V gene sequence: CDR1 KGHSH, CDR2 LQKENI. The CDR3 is CASSPGRGAYSNQPQHF. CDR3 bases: TGTGCCAGCTCACCGGGCAGGGGAGCCTATAGCAATCAGCCCCAGCATTTT.